Listed here are 20 T cell receptor beta chains from one sample, sequenced in a study of blood T cell repertoires in COVID-19. Clones were sequenced by immunoSEQ multiplex PCR, and TCRdb holds only the in-frame ones, with some missing. The table includes 150,000 or so clones, 70% to 85% detected once. The sample consisted of peripheral blood. The source of these receptors is a man between 60 and 75 years old who had recovered from COVID-19.

The J gene is TRBJ2-5, the V gene TRBV15, with D tentatively TRBD2 (5 bases). The germline V gene encodes CDR1 LNHNV and CDR2 YYDKDF (reference sequence). V was cut by 2 bases and J by 5 bases, with 18 bases left in between. This CDR3 is built from 16 residues. CDR3 sequence: CATSRFPDSNAETQYF. The DNA of the CDR3 is TGTGCCACCAGCAGATTCCCGGACTCTAACGCGGAGACCCAGTACTTC.

This sequence joins TRBV3-1 (or the pseudogene TRBV3-2) and TRBJ1-2; the match to TRBD1 covers 9 bases. V gave up 4 bases and J gave up 10 bases; unmatched junction bases: 13. Germline V gives CDR1 LGHDT, CDR2 YNNKEL (reference sequence). CDR3 length equals 15 residues. This chain's CDR3 is CASSRTPGTGWHYTF. The CDR3 DNA follows: TGTGCCAGCAGCCGGACACCCGGGACAGGGTGGCACTACACCTTC.

The chain couples TRBV10-3 to TRBJ2-1; D unclear. The CDR3 contains 14 residues. The germline V gene has CDR1 ENHRY and CDR2 SYGVKD. V lost 11 bases, J lost 5 bases, and 19 bases lay in between. The chain's CDR3 is CAVAELSKNNEQFF. The CDR3 DNA reads TGTGCCGTCGCGGAGCTCAGTAAGAACAATGAGCAGTTCTTC.

Here the CDR3 DNA reads TGTGCCAGCAGCCATCAGGGTCATGGCTACACCTTC. This codes for CASSHQGHGYTF. The chain couples TRBV3-1 (or the pseudogene TRBV3-2) to TRBJ1-2; a weak D match, TRBD1 (5 bases). CDR3 length: 12 amino acids. Trimming shortened V by 3 bases and J by 6 bases, and 8 bases separated the two germline ends. CDR1 is LGHDT and CDR2 is YNNKEL in the germline V gene (reference sequence).

This clone was picked up a small number of times. The chain recombines TRBV5-1 with TRBJ2-5, with D perhaps TRBD1 (6 bases). The CDR3 consists of 14 residues. Germline CDR1 SGHRS, CDR2 YFSETQ. The V and J ends lost 5 bases and 5 bases respectively, with 16 bases between them. The CDR3, as DNA: TGCGCCAGCAGTCTAGGGGGTCGGGGTGAGACCCAGTACTTC. It translates to CASSLGGRGETQYF.

The chain links TRBV9 to TRBJ2-5, with TRBD2 matching 13 bases. Germline-derived CDR1 and CDR2 are SGDLS and YYNGEE. J lost 2 bases, V lost 4 bases, and 11 bases had no gene match. CDR3 length equals 18 residues. CDR3 amino acids: CASSSPRLAGGLQETQYF. The CDR3 region has the DNA TGTGCCAGCAGCTCCCCAAGACTAGCGGGGGGTCTTCAAGAGACCCAGTACTTC. The full variable domain, rest sourced from reference TRBV9 and TRBJ2-5, is DSGVTQTPKHLITATGQRVTLRCSPRSGDLSVYWYQQSLDQGLQFLIQYYNGEERAKGNILERFSAQQFPDLHSELNLSSLELGDSALYFCASSSPRLAGGLQETQYFGPGTRLLVL.

The J gene is TRBJ2-5, the V gene TRBV2, with D possibly matching TRBD2 (6 bases). The CDR3 is 15 amino acids. Trimming left V 4 bases short and J 2 bases short, with 14 bases between. Germline assignment: CDR1 SNHLY and CDR2 FYNNEI. The CDR3 DNA reads as TGTGCCAGCAGTGTGGTCGTAGGACTACAAGAGACCCAGTACTTC. Residues: CASSVVVGLQETQYF.

In DNA form, the CDR3 reads TGTGCCAGCAGCTTGGGACTTTCACCCCTCCACTTT. Protein: CASSLGLSPLHF. This sequence joins TRBV7-9 and TRBJ1-6, with D tentatively TRBD1 (5 bases). Per germline, CDR1 SEHNR and CDR2 FQNEAQ (reference sequence). Trimming took off 3 bases at V and 9 bases at J, with 6 bases between the two ends. The CDR3 has 12 residues.

The chain couples TRBV10-3 to TRBJ2-5; 8 bases agree with TRBD1. This CDR3 is 13 amino acids long. Trimming removed 6 bases from V and 4 bases from J; junction bases left unmatched: 4. CDR1 and CDR2 (germline): ENHRY, SYGVKD. The CDR3 sequence: CAISQGARETQYF. The DNA for the CDR3 is TGTGCCATCAGCCAGGGGGCGCGAGAGACCCAGTACTTC.

The chain has TRBV12-3 or TRBV12-4 and TRBJ1-2; D remains unclear. The CDR3 is 13 amino acids. The V and J ends lost 8 bases and 6 bases respectively, with 16 bases between them. This CDR3 is CASLRRREHGYTF. In DNA, the CDR3 is TGTGCCAGCCTAAGGCGGAGGGAACATGGCTACACCTTC.

The chain couples TRBV9 to TRBJ2-4; D is ambiguous. The CDR3 runs 15 residues. Germline CDR1 SGDLS, CDR2 YYNGEE. Trimming took 0 bases from V and 5 from J, leaving 12 bases between them. CDR3 sequence reads: CASSVVVGPENIQYF. The CDR3 region has the DNA TGTGCCAGCAGCGTAGTTGTCGGTCCCGAAAACATTCAGTACTTC. Filled out from reference TRBV9 and TRBJ2-4, the complete variable domain reads DSGVTQTPKHLITATGQRVTLRCSPRSGDLSVYWYQQSLDQGLQFLIQYYNGEERAKGNILERFSAQQFPDLHSELNLSSLELGDSALYFCASSVVVGPENIQYFGAGTRLSVL.

As for this clone: Relative to the germline gene, one junction end is altered; a read error may explain this. The CDR3 protein is CATSRDLYGTIVSGELFF. In DNA, the CDR3 is TGTGCCACCAGCCGAGACTTATACGGGACAATTGTATCCGGGGAGCTGTTTTTT. The chain has TRBV15 and TRBJ2-2; TRBD1 is a possible D gene (6 bases). The CDR3 extends over 18 amino acids. The germline V gene encodes CDR1 LNHNV and CDR2 YYDKDF (reference sequence).

The genes are TRBV12-3 or TRBV12-4 and TRBJ2-3; D might be TRBD2 (7 bases). V lost 6 bases to trimming and J lost 9 bases, with 16 bases between them. This CDR3 is built from 13 residues. The CDR3 region is CASSARSGGTQYF. The CDR3 DNA is TGTGCCAGCAGCGCACGCTCGGGGGGCACGCAGTATTTT.

The chain combines TRBV5-1 with TRBJ1-4; 7 bases fit TRBD1. V shed 4 bases, J shed 3 bases, and the junction held 6 bases outside the gene matches. CDR1 is SGHRS and CDR2 is YFSETQ in the germline V gene. CDR3 length: 15 residues. CDR3 amino acids: CASSPGQAANEKLFF. DNA of the CDR3: TGCGCCAGCAGCCCCGGACAGGCAGCTAATGAAAAACTGTTTTTT.

The chain joins TRBV29-1 to TRBJ2-7; a possible D gene is TRBD1 (6 bases). This CDR3 is built from 13 residues. The germline gives CDR1 SQVTM, CDR2 ANQGSEA. V dropped 5 bases and J dropped 6 bases, with 17 bases sitting between them. The CDR3 DNA reads TGCAGCGTTCCGGGACACGGTTCTCTCGAGCAGTACTTC. Translating it yields CSVPGHGSLEQYF.

This clone has a handful of counts. The chain uses TRBV5-1 and TRBJ1-1; TRBD1 aligns across 8 bases. The trim removed 5 bases at V and 5 bases at J, leaving 5 bases unmatched. In germline, CDR1 is SGHRS, CDR2 YFSETQ. This CDR3 has 13 residues. The CDR3 spells CASSSTGGTEAFF. CDR3 sequence (DNA): TGCGCCAGCAGTTCTACAGGGGGAACTGAAGCTTTCTTT.

The chain combines TRBV11-1 with TRBJ2-3; no definite D call. This CDR3 region has 16 residues. Germline V gene lookup returns CDR1 SGHAT and CDR2 FQDESV (reference sequence). Between the trimmed V and J ends, which lost 1 base and 0 bases, there was a span of 11 bases. This chain's CDR3 is CASSLGYSPSTDTQYF. The CDR3 nucleotides read TGTGCCAGCAGCTTAGGATACAGCCCTAGCACAGATACGCAGTATTTT.

CDR3 nucleotide sequence: TGTGCCAGCAGCTTAATAGCGAAGTCCTACAATGAGCAGTTCTTC. This translates into CASSLIAKSYNEQFF. This chain uses TRBV7-3 with TRBJ2-1; the D gene is possibly TRBD2 (5 bases). The CDR3 is 15 amino acids. Trimming removed 1 base at V and 1 base at J, with 8 bases between. Germline CDR1 SGHTA, CDR2 FQGTGA.

V gene TRBV6-5 combines with J gene TRBJ1-1; D is ambiguous. CDR3 length equals 13 residues. V shed 7 bases and J shed 8 bases, with 17 bases lying between them. CDR1 is MNHEY, CDR2 SVGAGI, per germline. CDR3 DNA: TGTGCCAGCACCCCTGAGAGGCTAAGAGAAGCTTTCTTT. Amino acids: CASTPERLREAFF.

This sequence joins TRBV7-2 and TRBJ2-3; 8 bases are shared with TRBD2. Per the germline V gene, CDR1 is SGHTA and CDR2 is FQGNSA. V shed 2 bases, J shed 6 bases, and the junction held 4 bases outside the gene matches. CDR3 length: 14 residues. DNA for the CDR3: TGTGCCAGCAGCTTAAAGCGGGGGTCGGATACGCAGTATTTT. As protein: CASSLKRGSDTQYF. Full variable domain (rest looked up from reference TRBV7-2 and TRBJ2-3): GAGVSQSPSNKVTEKGKDVELRCDPISGHTALYWYRQSLGQGLEFLIYFQGNSAPDKSGLPSDRFSAERTGGSVSTLTIQRTQQEDSAVYLCASSLKRGSDTQYFGPGTRLTVL.